This is a list of T cell receptor beta chains from one sample in a study of T cell repertoires in cytomegalovirus infection. TCRdb itself ran the reads through MiXCR, one entry per CDR3 protein. The sample records fewer than 250,000 distinct CDR3 sequences, 22% being singletons. Sequencing input: CD8+ T cells from PBMCs. The receptors here all came from a human donor in good health (CMV status not recorded). Some clones in this sample may be carry-over from other donors' samples. The CDR3 runs from the conserved cysteine through the conserved F or W. The listing skips clone size in some rows; elsewhere it reads once, few, many or a size class.

cdr3_aa: CSATPRTLEADTQYF
clone_size: few
j_call: TRBJ2-3
v_call: TRBV20-1

cdr3_aa: CASSLEGLAGAWELFF
clone_size: many
j_call: TRBJ2-2
v_call: TRBV7-2

cdr3_aa: CSARARANYGYTF
clone_size: -
j_call: TRBJ1-2
v_call: TRBV20-1

cdr3_aa: CASKVSSLPGELFF
clone_size: -
j_call: TRBJ2-2
v_call: TRBV5-1

cdr3_aa: CASSQTGTSGDIYEQYF
clone_size: -
j_call: TRBJ2-7
v_call: TRBV7-4

cdr3_aa: CASGLNQPQHF
clone_size: -
j_call: TRBJ1-5
v_call: TRBV7-4

cdr3_aa: CASSFDLDIQYF
clone_size: many
j_call: TRBJ2-4
v_call: TRBV6-6

cdr3_aa: CASSYSQVDYEQYF
clone_size: few
j_call: TRBJ2-7
v_call: TRBV6-5

cdr3_aa: CASSLYSSRASYNEQFF
clone_size: many
j_call: TRBJ2-1
v_call: TRBV7-3

cdr3_aa: CSVWDSDYYEQYF
clone_size: few
j_call: TRBJ2-7
v_call: TRBV29-1

cdr3_aa: CSAFRGTQNTEAFF
clone_size: few
j_call: TRBJ1-1
v_call: TRBV20-1

cdr3_aa: CASSLDALAGVLEEQFF
clone_size: few
j_call: TRBJ2-1
v_call: TRBV7-6

cdr3_aa: CSAKGRPDYYYEQYF
clone_size: few
j_call: TRBJ2-7
v_call: TRBV20-1

cdr3_aa: CASSVLGAGDSPLHF
clone_size: -
j_call: TRBJ1-6
v_call: TRBV9

cdr3_aa: CASRTGTGPSYGYTF
clone_size: few
j_call: TRBJ1-2
v_call: TRBV12-3/TRBV12-4

cdr3_aa: CSADLPPAGAQDTQYF
clone_size: few
j_call: TRBJ2-3
v_call: TRBV20-1

cdr3_aa: CASSPLRLAGGINNEQFF
clone_size: -
j_call: TRBJ2-1
v_call: TRBV19

cdr3_aa: CASSLATLNIQYF
clone_size: few
j_call: TRBJ2-4
v_call: TRBV12-3/TRBV12-4

cdr3_aa: CASSPIGGVTGYTF
clone_size: -
j_call: TRBJ1-2
v_call: TRBV19

cdr3_aa: CASSTGVSRGETQYF
clone_size: many
j_call: TRBJ2-5
v_call: TRBV28

cdr3_aa: CASSLTESGGVKTQYF
clone_size: many
j_call: TRBJ2-5
v_call: TRBV28

cdr3_aa: CSARDLAGAPGTDTQYF
clone_size: many
j_call: TRBJ2-3
v_call: TRBV20-1

cdr3_aa: CASSLEGAGRESFF
clone_size: many
j_call: TRBJ2-1
v_call: TRBV7-9

cdr3_aa: CASSILSRGDNEQFF
clone_size: many
j_call: TRBJ2-1
v_call: TRBV19

cdr3_aa: CASSLVEAFF
clone_size: many
j_call: TRBJ1-1
v_call: TRBV7-2